A selection of T cell receptor beta chains follows, all from one sample in a study of neoadjuvant anti-PD-1 for oral cavity cancer. Measured with immunoSEQ multiplex PCR; TCRdb has only the in-frame clones, and not every one. The repertoire holds approximately 67,000 clones, with around 83% as singletons. This specimen consisted of PBMCs, obtained before nivolumab (anti-PD-1) treatment. These receptors were collected from a person aged 40 to 85 with oral cavity squamous cell carcinoma. The CDR3 runs from the conserved cysteine through the conserved F or W. D genes are given only for firm matches. Where a row states a size, it is once, few, many or the class of an expanded clone; other rows omit it.

cdr3_aa,cdr3_nt,d_call,j_call,v_call,clone_size
CASSVGDSSYEQYF,TGTGCCAGCAGCGTAGGGGACAGCTCCTACGAGCAGTACTTC,TRBD1,TRBJ2-7,TRBV9,.
CASSPWTGRSYEQYF,TGTGCCAGCAGCCCCTGGACGGGGCGATCCTACGAGCAGTACTTC,.,TRBJ2-7,TRBV2,.
CAIRGSGHEQYF,TGTGCCATCAGAGGGAGCGGCCACGAGCAGTACTTC,.,TRBJ2-7,TRBV10-3,.
CASSADRIGPDTQYF,TGTGCCAGCAGCGCGGACAGGATAGGCCCAGATACGCAGTATTTT,TRBD1,TRBJ2-3,TRBV13,.
CASSYSRTGDSPLHF,TGTGCCAGCAGTTACTCTCGTACAGGGGATTCACCCCTCCACTTT,TRBD1,TRBJ1-6,TRBV6-5,few
CASSLTSQGSGANVLTF,TGCGCCAGCAGCTTGACGAGTCAGGGAAGTGGGGCCAACGTCCTGACTTTC,.,TRBJ2-6,TRBV5-1,.
CASSKRGGPPDGYTF,TGTGCCAGCAGCAAAAGGGGCGGACCTCCTGATGGCTACACCTTC,.,TRBJ1-2,TRBV7-9,.
CASSQEASGDAYEQYF,TGCGCCAGCAGCCAAGAAGCTAGCGGGGACGCTTACGAGCAGTACTTC,TRBD2,TRBJ2-7,TRBV4-1,.
CASSLSKGGWEPEAFF,TGTGCCAGCAGCTTATCAAAAGGGGGATGGGAACCTGAAGCTTTCTTT,.,TRBJ1-1,TRBV7-6,.
CASSLASGGNEQFF,TGCGCCAGCAGCTTGGCTAGCGGGGGCAATGAGCAGTTCTTC,TRBD2,TRBJ2-1,TRBV5-1,.
CASSFSMNTEAFF,TGTGCCAGCAGCTTTTCAATGAACACTGAAGCTTTCTTT,.,TRBJ1-1,TRBV7-9,.
CASSYTGDRGPHGYTF,TGCGCCAGCAGCTATACCGGGGACAGGGGGCCCCATGGCTACACCTTC,TRBD1,TRBJ1-2,TRBV5-1,.
CASSWGTETNYGYTF,TGCGCCAGCAGCTGGGGGACAGAGACTAACTATGGCTACACCTTC,TRBD1,TRBJ1-2,TRBV5-1,.
CASSTNTRGAAGANEKLFF,TGTGCCAGCAGCACTAACACGAGGGGGGCTGCAGGGGCTAATGAAAAACTGTTTTTT,.,TRBJ1-4,TRBV9,.
CASSQNPGLAYEQYF,TGTGCCAGCAGCCAGAACCCGGGACTCGCGTACGAGCAGTACTTC,.,TRBJ2-7,TRBV7-8,.
CASSEGTSLEQYF,TGTGCCAGCAGTGAGGGGACTAGCCTCGAGCAGTACTTC,TRBD2,TRBJ2-7,TRBV6-5,.
CASSPLMIGLAGARNEQFF,TGTGCCAGCAGCCCACTAATGATAGGCCTAGCGGGAGCACGAAATGAGCAGTTCTTC,TRBD2,TRBJ2-1,TRBV7-9,.
CASSEGLAGVHEQFF,TGCGCCAGCAGCGAGGGACTAGCGGGAGTCCATGAGCAGTTCTTC,TRBD2,TRBJ2-1,TRBV5-1,.
CASSLSLGSTEAFF,TGTGCCAGCAGCCTCTCTTTGGGGAGCACTGAAGCTTTCTTT,.,TRBJ1-1,TRBV7-9,.
CASSWGTVDRGPAFF,TGTGCCAGCAGTTGGGGGACCGTAGACAGGGGTCCGGCTTTCTTT,TRBD1,TRBJ1-1,TRBV27,.
CASSGTSGGPSEQFF,TGTGCCAGCAGTGGGACTAGCGGGGGGCCCTCGGAGCAGTTCTTC,TRBD2,TRBJ2-1,TRBV6-6,once
CASIVNSPLHF,TGTGCCAGCATTGTTAATTCACCCCTCCACTTT,.,TRBJ1-6,TRBV21-1,.
CASSFGQNTGELFF,TGTGCCAGCAGCTTCGGACAGAACACCGGGGAGCTGTTTTTT,.,TRBJ2-2,TRBV5-5,.
CASVPGLAGVGANVLTF,TGTGCCAGCGTTCCGGGACTAGCGGGAGTTGGGGCCAACGTCCTGACTTTC,TRBD2,TRBJ2-6,TRBV28,.
CASSPVGLAGMKQYF,TGTGCCAGCAGCCCCGTGGGACTAGCGGGAATGAAGCAGTACTTC,TRBD2,TRBJ2-7,TRBV7-9,.
CASSLVDGGLNIQYF,TGCGCCAGCAGCTTGGTAGACGGAGGCTTGAACATTCAGTACTTC,.,TRBJ2-4,TRBV5-1,few
CASSESWNTEAFF,TGTGCCAGCAGTGAATCGTGGAACACTGAAGCTTTCTTT,.,TRBJ1-1,TRBV6-4,.
CASSLGTVTNTGELFF,TGTGCCAGCAGCCTCGGGACAGTAACGAACACCGGGGAGCTGTTTTTT,TRBD1,TRBJ2-2,TRBV7-8,.
CASSLRLAGAHDEQYF,TGTGCCAGCAGCTTAAGACTAGCGGGAGCGCATGACGAGCAGTACTTC,TRBD2,TRBJ2-7,TRBV7-2,once
CASSLEGGTYNSPLHF,TGTGCCAGCAGCTTGGAAGGGGGCACCTATAATTCACCCCTCCACTTT,TRBD1,TRBJ1-6,TRBV5-4,.
CASSQVFTSYNSPLHF,TGTGCCAGCAGCCAAGTTTTCACCTCCTATAATTCACCCCTCCACTTT,.,TRBJ1-6,TRBV11-2,.
CASSLGGQGYEQYF,TGTGCCAGCAGCCTTGGAGGGCAGGGGTACGAGCAGTACTTC,.,TRBJ2-7,TRBV6-5,.
CASSVATQGAGTEAFF,TGTGCCAGCAGCGTAGCTACCCAGGGGGCTGGCACTGAAGCTTTCTTT,TRBD1,TRBJ1-1,TRBV9,.
CASSPGQPSREQYF,TGCGCCAGCAGTCCGGGACAGCCGAGCCGGGAGCAGTACTTC,TRBD1,TRBJ2-7,TRBV10-1,.
CASSQLGQMNTEAFF,TGTGCCAGCAGCCAACTGGGACAGATGAACACTGAAGCTTTCTTT,TRBD1,TRBJ1-1,TRBV4-2,.
CASSESIAGGYYGYTF,TGCGCCAGCAGTGAGTCTATCGCAGGGGGTTACTATGGCTACACCTTC,TRBD1,TRBJ1-2,TRBV10-1,.
CASSSTRSRLDTEAFF,TGTGCCAGCAGCTCAACCAGGTCTCGGCTGGACACTGAAGCTTTCTTT,.,TRBJ1-1,TRBV5-6,.
CASSSYLGYTF,TGTGCCAGCAGTTCTTATTTAGGCTACACCTTC,.,TRBJ1-2,TRBV28,many
CASSNTGYGYTF,TGTGCCAGCAGCAATACAGGGTATGGCTACACCTTC,.,TRBJ1-2,TRBV5-8,.
CAISTTGGLDYGYTF,TGTGCCATCAGTACCACAGGGGGCCTCGACTATGGCTACACCTTC,TRBD1,TRBJ1-2,TRBV10-3,few
CASSRGTVIEAFF,TGTGCCAGCAGCCGAGGGACAGTGATTGAAGCTTTCTTT,TRBD1,TRBJ1-1,TRBV7-2,few
CACGTGGNNYGYTF,TGCGCCTGCGGGACAGGGGGTAATAACTATGGCTACACCTTC,TRBD1,TRBJ1-2,TRBV5-1,.
CAWSRDYLGEQFF,TGTGCCTGGAGTCGGGACTATTTGGGTGAGCAGTTCTTC,TRBD2,TRBJ2-1,TRBV30,.
CASSPAWVRQSTDTQYF,TGTGCCAGCAGCCCCGCTTGGGTCCGACAGAGCACAGATACGCAGTATTTT,.,TRBJ2-3,TRBV7-6,.
CSVDLASSYNEQFF,TGCAGCGTTGATCTAGCGAGCTCCTACAATGAGCAGTTCTTC,.,TRBJ2-1,TRBV29-1,.